The present entry profiles one T cell receptor (beta chain) with its context. Some clones are missing from TCRdb's copy, which holds only in-frame ones; the method was immunoSEQ multiplex PCR. The table includes 90,000 to 110,000 clones, just over 90% detected once. The CDR3 has 16 residues. The germline gives CDR1 MNHEY, CDR2 SVGAGI. After removal of 2 bases from V and 7 bases from J, the junction contained 10 bases not matched to a gene. The data were obtained in a study of siplizumab effects on memory and regulatory T cells. Material for sequencing was CD4+ T cells sorted from blood. This TCR derives from a human donor in good health. The chain is built from TRBV6-5 and TRBJ2-7; 11 nucleotides align to TRBD1. CDR3 in amino acids: CASSYLRGQGDGEQYF. In DNA form, the CDR3 reads TGTGCCAGCAGTTACCTCCGGGGACAGGGGGATGGGGAGCAGTACTTC.